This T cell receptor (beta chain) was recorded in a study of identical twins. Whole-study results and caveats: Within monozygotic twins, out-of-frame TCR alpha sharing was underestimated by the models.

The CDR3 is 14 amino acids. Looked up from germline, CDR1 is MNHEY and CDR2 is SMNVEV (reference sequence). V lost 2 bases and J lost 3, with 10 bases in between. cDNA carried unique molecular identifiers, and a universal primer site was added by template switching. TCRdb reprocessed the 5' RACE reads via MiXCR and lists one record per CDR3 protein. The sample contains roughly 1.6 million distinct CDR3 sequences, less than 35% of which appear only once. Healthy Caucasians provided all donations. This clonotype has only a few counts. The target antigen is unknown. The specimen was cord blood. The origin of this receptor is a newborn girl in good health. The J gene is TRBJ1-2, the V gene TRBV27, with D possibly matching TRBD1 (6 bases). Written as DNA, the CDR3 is TGTGCCAGCAGTTTAACCAGGGGCGACTATGGCTACACCTTC. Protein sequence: CASSLTRGDYGYTF.